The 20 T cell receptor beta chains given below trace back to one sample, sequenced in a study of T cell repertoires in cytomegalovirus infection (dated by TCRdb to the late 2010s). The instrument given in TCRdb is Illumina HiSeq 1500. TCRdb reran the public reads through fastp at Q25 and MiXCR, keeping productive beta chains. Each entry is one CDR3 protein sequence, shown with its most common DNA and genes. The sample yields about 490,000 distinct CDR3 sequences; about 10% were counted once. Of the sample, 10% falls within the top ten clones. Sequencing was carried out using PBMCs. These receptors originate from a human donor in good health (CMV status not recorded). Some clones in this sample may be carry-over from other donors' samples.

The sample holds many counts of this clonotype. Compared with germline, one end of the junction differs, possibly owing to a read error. This CDR3 reads CASGLGDRDGPHF. The CDR3, as DNA: TGTGCTAGTGGTTTAGGGGACCGCGACGGGCCGCACTTC. The chain is built from TRBV12-5 and TRBJ1-2; D might be TRBD1 (5 bases). Germline V gives CDR1 LGHNT, CDR2 FRNRAP. CDR3 length equals 13 residues.

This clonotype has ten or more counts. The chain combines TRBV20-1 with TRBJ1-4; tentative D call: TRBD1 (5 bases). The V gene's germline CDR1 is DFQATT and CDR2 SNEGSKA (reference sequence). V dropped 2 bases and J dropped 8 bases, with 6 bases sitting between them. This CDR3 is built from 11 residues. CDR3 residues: CSARQGEKLFF. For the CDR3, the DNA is TGCAGTGCTAGACAGGGCGAAAAACTGTTTTTT.

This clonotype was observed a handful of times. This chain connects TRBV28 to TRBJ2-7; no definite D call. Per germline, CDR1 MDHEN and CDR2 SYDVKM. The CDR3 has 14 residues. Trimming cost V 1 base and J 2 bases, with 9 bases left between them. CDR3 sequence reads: CASSLFTLTYEQYF. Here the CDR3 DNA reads TGTGCCAGCAGTTTATTCACACTGACCTACGAGCAGTACTTC. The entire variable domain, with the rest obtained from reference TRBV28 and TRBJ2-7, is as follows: DVKVTQSSRYLVKRTGEKVFLECVQDMDHENMFWYRQDPGLGLRLIYFSYDVKMKEKGDIPEGYSVSREKKERFSLILESASTNQTSMYLCASSLFTLTYEQYFGPGTRLTVT.

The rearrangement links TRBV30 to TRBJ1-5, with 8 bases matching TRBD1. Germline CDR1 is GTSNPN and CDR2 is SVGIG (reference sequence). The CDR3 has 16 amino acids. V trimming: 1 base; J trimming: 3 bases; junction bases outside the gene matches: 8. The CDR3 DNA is TGTGCCTGGAGTGCCATCGACAGGGGCGCCAATCAGCCCCAGCATTTT. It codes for CAWSAIDRGANQPQHF.

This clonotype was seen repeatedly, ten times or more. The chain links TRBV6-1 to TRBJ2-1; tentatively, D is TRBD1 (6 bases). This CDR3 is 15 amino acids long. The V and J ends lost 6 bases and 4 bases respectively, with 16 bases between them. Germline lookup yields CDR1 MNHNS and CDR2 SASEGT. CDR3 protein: CASRMDSVSYNEQFF. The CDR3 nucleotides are TGTGCCAGCAGGATGGACAGTGTAAGTTACAATGAGCAGTTCTTC.

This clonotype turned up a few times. CDR3 loop: CSVGDGQETQYF. In DNA, the CDR3 is TGCAGCGTTGGGGACGGCCAAGAGACCCAGTACTTC. The chain joins TRBV29-1 to TRBJ2-5, with D perhaps TRBD1 or TRBD2 (5 bases each). V was cut by 4 bases and J by 1 base, with 7 bases left in between. The CDR3 extends over 12 amino acids. Per germline, CDR1 SQVTM and CDR2 ANQGSEA. The whole variable domain, remainder taken from reference TRBV29-1 and TRBJ2-5, is SAVISQKPSRDICQRGTSLTIQCQVDSQVTMMFWYRQQPGQSLTLIATANQGSEATYESGFVIDKFPISRPNLTFSTLTVSNMSPEDSSIYLCSVGDGQETQYFGPGTRLLVL.

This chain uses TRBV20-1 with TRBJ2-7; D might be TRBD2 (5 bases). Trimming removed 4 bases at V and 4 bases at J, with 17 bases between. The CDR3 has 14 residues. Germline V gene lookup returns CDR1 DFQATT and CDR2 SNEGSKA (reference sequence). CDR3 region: CSAIPWRLAYEQYF. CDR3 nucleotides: TGCAGTGCTATACCGTGGAGGCTAGCTTACGAGCAGTACTTC.

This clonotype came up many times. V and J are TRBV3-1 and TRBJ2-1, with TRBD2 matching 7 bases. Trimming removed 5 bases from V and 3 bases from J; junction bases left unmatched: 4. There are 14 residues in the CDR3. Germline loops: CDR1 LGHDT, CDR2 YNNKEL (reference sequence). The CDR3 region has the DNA TGTGCCAGCAGCATACGGACTAGCTACAATGAGCAGTTCTTC. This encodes CASSIRTSYNEQFF.

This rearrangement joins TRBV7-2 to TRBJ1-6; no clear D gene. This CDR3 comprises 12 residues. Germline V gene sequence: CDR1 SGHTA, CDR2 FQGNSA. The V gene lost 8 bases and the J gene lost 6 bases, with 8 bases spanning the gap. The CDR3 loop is CASAGFNSPLHF. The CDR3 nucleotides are TGTGCCAGCGCTGGGTTTAATTCACCCCTCCACTTT.

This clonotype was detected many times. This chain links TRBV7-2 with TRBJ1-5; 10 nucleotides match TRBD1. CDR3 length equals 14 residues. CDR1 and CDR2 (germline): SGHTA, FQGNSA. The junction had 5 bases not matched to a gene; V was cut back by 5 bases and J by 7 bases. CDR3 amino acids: CASSSWDRGQPQHF. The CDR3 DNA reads TGTGCCAGCAGCAGTTGGGACAGGGGCCAGCCCCAGCATTTT.

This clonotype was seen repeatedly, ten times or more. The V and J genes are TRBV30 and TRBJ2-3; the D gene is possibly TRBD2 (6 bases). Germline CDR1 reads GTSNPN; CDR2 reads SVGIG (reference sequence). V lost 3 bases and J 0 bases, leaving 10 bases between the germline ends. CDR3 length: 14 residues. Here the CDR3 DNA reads TGTGCCTGGAGGTCAAGCGGGAGCACAGATACGCAGTATTTT. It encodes CAWRSSGSTDTQYF.

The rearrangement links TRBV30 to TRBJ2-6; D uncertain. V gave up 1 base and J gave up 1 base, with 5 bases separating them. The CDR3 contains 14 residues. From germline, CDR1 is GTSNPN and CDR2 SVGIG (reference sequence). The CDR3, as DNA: TGTGCCTGGAGTGGAGGTTCTGGGGCCAACGTCCTGACTTTC. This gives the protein CAWSGGSGANVLTF.

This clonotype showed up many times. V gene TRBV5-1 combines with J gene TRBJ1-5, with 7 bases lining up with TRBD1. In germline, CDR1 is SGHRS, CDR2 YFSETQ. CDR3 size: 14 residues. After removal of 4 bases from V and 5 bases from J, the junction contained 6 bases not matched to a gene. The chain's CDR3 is CASSPGGADQPQHF. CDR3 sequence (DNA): TGCGCCAGCAGCCCAGGGGGGGCGGATCAGCCCCAGCATTTT.

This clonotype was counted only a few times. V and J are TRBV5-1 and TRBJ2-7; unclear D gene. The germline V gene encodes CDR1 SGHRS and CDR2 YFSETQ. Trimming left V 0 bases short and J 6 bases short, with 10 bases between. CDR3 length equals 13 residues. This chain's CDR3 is CASSLAGRSEQYF. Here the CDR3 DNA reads TGCGCCAGCAGCTTGGCAGGAAGGAGCGAGCAGTACTTC.

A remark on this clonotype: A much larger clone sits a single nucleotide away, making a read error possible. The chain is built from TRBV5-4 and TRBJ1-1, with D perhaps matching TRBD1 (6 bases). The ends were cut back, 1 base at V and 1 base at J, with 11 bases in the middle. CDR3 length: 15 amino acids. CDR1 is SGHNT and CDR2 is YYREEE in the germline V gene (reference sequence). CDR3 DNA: TGTGCCAGCAGCTTGCCAGGGGATTGGAACACTGAAGCTTTCTTT. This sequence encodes CASSLPGDWNTEAFF. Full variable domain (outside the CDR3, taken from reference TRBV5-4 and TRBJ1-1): ETGVTQSPTHLIKTRGQQVTLRCSSQSGHNTVSWYQQALGQGPQFIFQYYREEENGRGNFPPRFSGLQFPNYSSELNVNALELDDSALYLCASSLPGDWNTEAFFGQGTRLTVV.

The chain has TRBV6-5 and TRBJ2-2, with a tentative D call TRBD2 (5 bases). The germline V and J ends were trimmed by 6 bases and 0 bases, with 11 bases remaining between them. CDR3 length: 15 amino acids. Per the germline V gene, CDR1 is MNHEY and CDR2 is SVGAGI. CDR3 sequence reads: CASRRGFANTGELFF. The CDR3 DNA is TGTGCCAGCAGACGCGGGTTCGCGAACACCGGGGAGCTGTTTTTT.

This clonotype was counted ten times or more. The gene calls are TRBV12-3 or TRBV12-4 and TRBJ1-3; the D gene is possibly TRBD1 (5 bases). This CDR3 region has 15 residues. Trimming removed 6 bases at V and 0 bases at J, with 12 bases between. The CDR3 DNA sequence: TGTGCCAGCAGAGATTACAGGAACTCTGGAAACACCATATATTTT. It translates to CASRDYRNSGNTIYF.

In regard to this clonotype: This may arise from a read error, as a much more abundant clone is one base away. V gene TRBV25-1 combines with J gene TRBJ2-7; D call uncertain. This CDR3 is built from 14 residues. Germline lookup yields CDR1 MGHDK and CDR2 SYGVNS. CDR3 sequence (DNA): TGTGCCGGCAGTGAAGATTGGGTGCCCTACGAGCAGTACTTC. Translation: CAGSEDWVPYEQYF.

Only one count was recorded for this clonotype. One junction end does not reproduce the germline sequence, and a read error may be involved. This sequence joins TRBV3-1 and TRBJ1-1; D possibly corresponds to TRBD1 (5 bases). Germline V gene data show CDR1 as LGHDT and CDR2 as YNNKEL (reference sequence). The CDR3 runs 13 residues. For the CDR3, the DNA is TGTGTCAGCAGCACGACAGTGAACACTGAAGCTTTCTTT. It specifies CVSSTTVNTEAFF.

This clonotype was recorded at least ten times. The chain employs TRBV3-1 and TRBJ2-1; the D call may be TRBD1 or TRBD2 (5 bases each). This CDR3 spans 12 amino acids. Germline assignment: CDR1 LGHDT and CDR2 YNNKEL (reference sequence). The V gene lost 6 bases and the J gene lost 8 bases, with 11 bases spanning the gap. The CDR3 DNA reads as TGTGCCAGCAGGGGGGTCTATTATGAGCAGTTCTTC. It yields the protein CASRGVYYEQFF.